This entry lists 19 T cell receptor beta chains sequenced from one sample in a study of PD-1 blockade in classical Hodgkin lymphoma (dated by TCRdb to about 2020). This specimen's time point label, per the study, means: cycle 2 day 1 (C2D1) of nivolumab. Every trial patient had relapsed following autologous stem cell transplantation, and prior brentuximab vedotin exposure was what differed among cohorts A, B and C. Library preparation was by the immunoSEQ multiplex PCR assay. TCRdb's version of the immuneACCESS table is confined to in-frame rearrangements and falls short of the full clone set. An unresolved V gene accounts for under half of the shortfall where checked; the remainder is of unknown origin. The sample table shows under 100,000 clones, and 80% to 95% are seen once. In total, the top ten clones hold under 3% of the sample. Specimen: peripheral blood mononuclear cells (PBMCs), collected before the second cycle of nivolumab. The receptors were sampled from a human donor with classical Hodgkin lymphoma.

The gene calls are TRBV19 and TRBJ1-4, with D unresolved. The CDR3 length is 14 residues. V lost 6 bases and J 5 bases, leaving 13 bases between the germline ends. CDR1 is LNHDA, CDR2 SQIVND, per germline (reference sequence). The CDR3: CASRGGRLNEKLFF. The CDR3 DNA is TGTGCCAGTAGAGGCGGCAGGTTGAATGAAAAACTGTTTTTT.

This clone was detected only a few times. The chain joins TRBV30 to TRBJ1-1; no firm D call. Germline values: CDR1 GTSNPN, CDR2 SVGIG (reference sequence). CDR3 length equals 13 residues. V dropped 1 base and J dropped 1 base, with 7 bases sitting between them. CDR3 nucleotides: TGTGCCTGGAGTGACAGATCGAACACTGAAGCTTTCTTT. Its protein is CAWSDRSNTEAFF. The whole variable domain, filled in from reference TRBV30 and TRBJ1-1, reads SQTIHQWPATLVQPVGSPLSLECTVEGTSNPNLYWYRQAAGRGLQLLFYSVGIGQISSEVPQNLSASRPQDRQFILSSKKLLLSDSGFYLCAWSDRSNTEAFFGQGTRLTVV.

The rearrangement joins TRBV29-1 to TRBJ2-2; D is possibly TRBD1 or TRBD2 (5 bases each). The CDR3 loop spans 15 amino acids. In germline, CDR1 is SQVTM, CDR2 ANQGSEA. Trimming pared 4 bases from V and 0 bases from J, leaving 12 bases between. The CDR3 here is CSVAPGAANTGELFF. In DNA form, the CDR3 reads TGCAGCGTTGCCCCCGGGGCGGCGAACACCGGGGAGCTGTTTTTT.

The count of this clone is one. This rearrangement joins TRBV7-2 to TRBJ2-7; the D gene is possibly TRBD1 (6 bases). V lost 7 bases, J lost 3 bases, and 10 bases lay in between. The CDR3 has 12 amino acids. CDR1 is SGHTA, CDR2 FQGNSA, per germline. The CDR3 bases are TGTGCCAGCACGGGACAACACTACGAGCAGTACTTC. Translated, it gives CASTGQHYEQYF.

The CDR3 DNA reads as TGTGCCAGCAGCACTTTACAGGGGGCCTTGGGGAATGAGCAGTTCTTC. Amino acid sequence: CASSTLQGALGNEQFF. The J gene is TRBJ2-1, the V gene TRBV7-2; 9 bases are a match to TRBD1. Germline V gene lookup returns CDR1 SGHTA and CDR2 FQGNSA. V was clipped by 5 bases and J by 7 bases; unmatched bases: 12. The CDR3 has 16 residues. Variable domain in full (rest from reference TRBV7-2 and TRBJ2-1): GAGVSQSPSNKVTEKGKDVELRCDPISGHTALYWYRQSLGQGLEFLIYFQGNSAPDKSGLPSDRFSAERTGGSVSTLTIQRTQQEDSAVYLCASSTLQGALGNEQFFGPGTRLTVL.

The chain couples TRBV10-3 to TRBJ2-1; 8 bases map to TRBD1. The trim removed 7 bases at V and 4 bases at J, leaving 9 bases unmatched. CDR1 is ENHRY and CDR2 is SYGVKD in the germline V gene. The CDR3 is made up of 15 amino acids. The CDR3 reads CAIKTGGRRYNEQFF. The CDR3 bases are TGTGCCATCAAAACAGGGGGGCGCAGGTACAATGAGCAGTTCTTC.

V and J are TRBV29-1 and TRBJ2-7, with 9 bases matching TRBD1. CDR1 is SQVTM, CDR2 ANQGSEA, per germline. The CDR3 runs 14 residues. The V gene end was trimmed by 4 bases and the J gene end by 2 bases; junction bases not matched to a gene: 6. CDR3 protein: CSVGTGGATYEQYF. The CDR3 region has the DNA TGCAGCGTTGGTACAGGGGGCGCGACCTACGAGCAGTACTTC.

This chain joins TRBV14 and TRBJ2-1; no definite D call. The germline V gene encodes CDR1 SGHDN and CDR2 FVKESK. Trimming took 6 bases from V and 4 from J, leaving 10 bases between them. The length of the CDR3 is 13 residues. This CDR3 is CASSAINYNEQFF. CDR3 nucleotides: TGTGCCAGCAGTGCCATTAATTACAATGAGCAGTTCTTC.

This chain joins TRBV6-1 and TRBJ2-1; TRBD2 matches at 7 bases. Germline V gene lookup returns CDR1 MNHNS and CDR2 SASEGT. V lost 10 bases and J lost 2; bases outside the gene matches: 8. The CDR3 sequence is 14 residues long. The CDR3 DNA reads as TGTGCCACTATGGGCGGGAGTACCTACAATGAGCAGTTCTTC. Translating it yields CATMGGSTYNEQFF.

The chain joins TRBV30 to TRBJ1-3; 7 positions agree with TRBD1. V lost 7 bases to trimming and J lost 5 bases; unmatched junction nucleotides: 8. The CDR3 sequence is 13 residues long. The germline gives CDR1 GTSNPN, CDR2 SVGIG (reference sequence). CDR3 protein: CALQQGKRNTIYF. DNA of the CDR3: TGTGCCTTACAACAGGGGAAGCGAAACACCATATATTTT. Complete variable domain (other parts from reference TRBV30 and TRBJ1-3): SQTIHQWPATLVQPVGSPLSLECTVEGTSNPNLYWYRQAAGRGLQLLFYSVGIGQISSEVPQNLSASRPQDRQFILSSKKLLLSDSGFYLCALQQGKRNTIYFGEGSWLTVV.

The rearrangement uses TRBV7-3 and TRBJ2-7, with D hard to call. This CDR3 has 18 residues. Between the trimmed V and J ends, which lost 1 base and 4 bases, there was a span of 23 bases. Germline-derived CDR1 and CDR2 are SGHTA and FQGTGA. The CDR3 sequence: CASSLKDCVGLVQYEQYF. The CDR3 region has the DNA TGTGCCAGCAGCTTAAAAGACTGCGTGGGCCTTGTCCAATACGAGCAGTACTTC.

The chain recombines TRBV11-2 with TRBJ2-1; tentatively, D is TRBD2 (5 bases). CDR3 size: 15 residues. CDR1 is SGHAT, CDR2 FQNNGV, per germline. V lost 6 bases and J 5 bases, leaving 17 bases between the germline ends. This CDR3 is CASSKDLRAHNEQFF. The CDR3 DNA reads as TGTGCCAGCAGTAAGGATCTGCGGGCTCACAATGAGCAGTTCTTC.

The chain couples TRBV6-1 to TRBJ1-2; D call uncertain. The CDR3 is 15 residues long. Germline lookup yields CDR1 MNHNS and CDR2 SASEGT. V lost 8 bases, J lost 2 bases, and 18 bases lay in between. The CDR3 DNA sequence: TGTGCCAGCCTCCGCACCACGGACGGGAACTATGGCTACACCTTC. Translated, it gives CASLRTTDGNYGYTF.

The chain is built from TRBV6-5 and TRBJ1-5; D might be TRBD1 (5 bases). The germline V gene encodes CDR1 MNHEY and CDR2 SVGAGI. V was clipped by 0 bases and J by 9 bases, with 15 bases between them. The CDR3 totals 15 residues. The CDR3 region has the DNA TGTGCCAGCAGTTACTCCACTGACAAGGGGAGGCCCCAGCATTTT. Protein: CASSYSTDKGRPQHF.

The chain couples TRBV29-1 to TRBJ1-2; TRBD1 agrees at 10 bases. CDR1 and CDR2 from the germline V gene are SQVTM and ANQGSEA. V dropped 3 bases and J dropped 7; count of bases not matched to a gene: 5. This CDR3 is built from 13 residues. The CDR3 reads CSVEGQGFGGYTF. The CDR3 bases are TGCAGCGTTGAGGGACAGGGGTTTGGTGGCTACACCTTC.

The chain recombines TRBV27 with TRBJ2-1, with 9 nucleotides matching TRBD2. Germline values: CDR1 MNHEY, CDR2 SMNVEV (reference sequence). This CDR3 contains 16 residues. After removal of 7 bases from V and 12 bases from J, the junction contained 19 bases not matched to a gene. The CDR3 bases are TGTGCCAGCACCGCCGGCCGGACACGCGGGAGGGCGGGGCAGTTCTTC. Protein: CASTAGRTRGRAGQFF.

This clone was seen just once. The chain uses TRBV6-5 and TRBJ2-7, with 7 bases identical to TRBD1. V shed 0 bases and J 1 base; nucleotides not matched to a gene: 6. This CDR3 has 16 residues. Germline CDR1 reads MNHEY; CDR2 reads SVGAGI. The DNA of the CDR3 is TGTGCCAGCAGTTACTCAGAGGGGGCTGCGTCCTACGAGCAGTACTTC. It codes for CASSYSEGAASYEQYF.

CDR3 sequence (DNA): TGTGCCAGCAGCTCGGGACAGAACTATGGCTACACCTTC. Translating it yields CASSSGQNYGYTF. The chain combines TRBV5-4 with TRBJ1-2, with 7 positions matching TRBD1. Germline CDR1 SGHNT, CDR2 YYREEE (reference sequence). The V segment lost 3 bases and the J segment 2 bases; nucleotides outside the gene matches: 1. The CDR3 runs to 13 residues. The variable domain in full, completed from reference TRBV5-4 and TRBJ1-2, reads ETGVTQSPTHLIKTRGQQVTLRCSSQSGHNTVSWYQQALGQGPQFIFQYYREEENGRGNFPPRFSGLQFPNYSSELNVNALELDDSALYLCASSSGQNYGYTFGSGTRLTVV.

Worth noting for this clone: The junction and the germline gene differ at one end; a read error may be behind it. This chain links TRBV7-7 with TRBJ2-5; 9 bases fit TRBD1. This CDR3 is built from 15 residues. The germline V gene has CDR1 SSHAT and CDR2 FNYEAQ (reference sequence). This chain's CDR3 is CASSSGQGVSETQYF. CDR3 nucleotide sequence: TGTGCTAGCAGCTCGGGACAGGGTGTATCAGAGACCCAGTACTTC.